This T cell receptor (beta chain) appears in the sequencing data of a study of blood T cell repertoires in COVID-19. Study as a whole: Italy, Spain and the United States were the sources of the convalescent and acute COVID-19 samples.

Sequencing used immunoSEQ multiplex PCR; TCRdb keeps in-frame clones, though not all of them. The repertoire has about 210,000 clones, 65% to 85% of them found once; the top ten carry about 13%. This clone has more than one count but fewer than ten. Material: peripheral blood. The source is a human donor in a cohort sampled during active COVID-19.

The CDR3 DNA sequence: TGCGCCAGCAGCTTTACCACCGGACAGGGAACTGGAAACACCATATATTTT. Its translation is CASSFTTGQGTGNTIYF. The rearrangement joins TRBV5-1 to TRBJ1-3; 8 bases align to TRBD1. Germline V gene lookup returns CDR1 SGHRS and CDR2 YFSETQ. This CDR3 spans 17 amino acids. V trimming: 2 bases; J trimming: 2 bases; junction bases outside the gene matches: 9.